These T cell receptor beta chains were read from a single sample in a study of blood T cell repertoires in COVID-19. Only in-frame clones appear in the TCRdb table, and some are missing; sequencing was by immunoSEQ multiplex PCR. Found here are about 350,000 clones, roughly 87% of them singletons; the top ten hold 3%. Sequencing input: PBMCs or T cells enriched from blood (not recorded which). The receptors come from a woman aged 30 to 39 who had recovered from COVID-19. Both conserved end residues are part of each CDR3. Each record gives: D gene, J gene, clone size, V gene, CDR3 DNA, CDR3 protein. The D gene is left open where the match is weak. Rows give clone size only sometimes, using once, few, many, or a class for an expanded clone.

d_gene: .
j_gene: TRBJ2-7
abundance: .
v_gene: TRBV7-2
CDR3nt: TGTGCCAGCAGCACGCAGGGTCCCGGCTACGAGCAGTACTTC
CDR3aa: CASSTQGPGYEQYF

d_gene: .
j_gene: TRBJ2-3
abundance: .
v_gene: TRBV6-6
CDR3nt: TGTGCCAGCAGTTACGGGTACCGAGGTGATACGCAGTATTTT
CDR3aa: CASSYGYRGDTQYF

d_gene: TRBD1
j_gene: TRBJ2-7
abundance: .
v_gene: TRBV27
CDR3nt: TGTGCCAGCAAAAACCGGGACAGTCATCCCTACGAGCAGTACTTC
CDR3aa: CASKNRDSHPYEQYF

d_gene: .
j_gene: TRBJ1-2
abundance: .
v_gene: TRBV19
CDR3nt: TGTGCCAGTAGTATAGTAAGGGTCGGGGGGCTGAGTGGCTACACCTTC
CDR3aa: CASSIVRVGGLSGYTF

d_gene: .
j_gene: TRBJ1-2
abundance: .
v_gene: TRBV14
CDR3nt: TGTGCCAGCAGCCAAGACGGGAGGAGCTATGGCTACACCTTC
CDR3aa: CASSQDGRSYGYTF

d_gene: .
j_gene: TRBJ1-2
abundance: .
v_gene: TRBV28
CDR3nt: TGTGCCAGCAGCTACAGGGCTGTAAACTATGGCTACACCTTC
CDR3aa: CASSYRAVNYGYTF

d_gene: .
j_gene: TRBJ1-2
abundance: .
v_gene: TRBV4-1
CDR3nt: TGCGCCAGCAGTCTCCAGGGGATGGGCTATGGCTACACCTTC
CDR3aa: CASSLQGMGYGYTF

d_gene: .
j_gene: TRBJ2-3
abundance: once
v_gene: TRBV3-1/TRBV3-2
CDR3nt: TGTGCCAGCAGCCAATTTTCAAGCACAGATACGCAGTATTTT
CDR3aa: CASSQFSSTDTQYF

d_gene: .
j_gene: TRBJ2-7
abundance: few
v_gene: TRBV7-2
CDR3nt: TGTGCCAGCAGCTTAGATGGGAGCTCCTACGAGCAGTACTTC
CDR3aa: CASSLDGSSYEQYF

d_gene: TRBD1
j_gene: TRBJ1-2
abundance: few
v_gene: TRBV28
CDR3nt: TGTGCCAGCAGCTTACCCCTCGGGACAGGGTTTGACTATGGCTACACCTTC
CDR3aa: CASSLPLGTGFDYGYTF

d_gene: .
j_gene: TRBJ1-5
abundance: .
v_gene: TRBV15
CDR3nt: TGTGCCACCAGCAGAGATTTCCGACACATCCCGTATAGCAATCAGCCCCAGCATTTT
CDR3aa: CATSRDFRHIPYSNQPQHF

d_gene: .
j_gene: TRBJ1-2
abundance: .
v_gene: TRBV7-2
CDR3nt: TGTGCCAGCAGCTTGACAGTTTTTCCCTATGGCTACACCTTC
CDR3aa: CASSLTVFPYGYTF

d_gene: .
j_gene: TRBJ2-1
abundance: .
v_gene: TRBV5-4
CDR3nt: TGTGCCAGCACCAGCTTATCACGGACTGACAATGAGCAGTTCTTC
CDR3aa: CASTSLSRTDNEQFF

d_gene: .
j_gene: TRBJ2-3
abundance: once
v_gene: TRBV10-1
CDR3nt: TGCGCCAGCAGTAGTGGGCAGGGGAGAGTCACAGATACGCAGTATTTT
CDR3aa: CASSSGQGRVTDTQYF

d_gene: TRBD2
j_gene: TRBJ2-1
abundance: once
v_gene: TRBV2
CDR3nt: TGTGCCAGCAGCCCCAGGACTAGCTACAATGAGCAGTTCTTC
CDR3aa: CASSPRTSYNEQFF

d_gene: .
j_gene: TRBJ1-1
abundance: .
v_gene: TRBV6-5
CDR3nt: TGTGCCAGCAGCGTAACCGGGACACCAAACACTGAAGCTTTCTTT
CDR3aa: CASSVTGTPNTEAFF

d_gene: .
j_gene: TRBJ1-2
abundance: .
v_gene: TRBV5-5
CDR3nt: TGTGCCAGCAGCTTTGAGGGTAACTATGGCTACACCTTC
CDR3aa: CASSFEGNYGYTF

d_gene: TRBD1
j_gene: TRBJ1-4
abundance: .
v_gene: TRBV7-9
CDR3nt: TGTGCCAGCAGCCAGGGGGCAACTAATGAAAAACTGTTTTTT
CDR3aa: CASSQGATNEKLFF

d_gene: .
j_gene: TRBJ2-5
abundance: few
v_gene: TRBV7-8
CDR3nt: TGTGCCAGCAGCTTAAACCCGGCCCAGGGGGAGACCCAGTACTTC
CDR3aa: CASSLNPAQGETQYF

d_gene: .
j_gene: TRBJ2-7
abundance: .
v_gene: TRBV12-3/TRBV12-4
CDR3nt: TGTGCCAGCAGTTTACTCGCGGCCGAGCAGTACTTC
CDR3aa: CASSLLAAEQYF

d_gene: .
j_gene: TRBJ2-2
abundance: .
v_gene: TRBV27
CDR3nt: TGTGCCAGCAGTTTACGGGGACAGAACACCGGGGAGCTGTTTTTT
CDR3aa: CASSLRGQNTGELFF

d_gene: TRBD1
j_gene: TRBJ2-2
abundance: .
v_gene: TRBV25-1
CDR3nt: TGTGCCAGCAGTCTGGGACAGGGTGCCACCGGGGAGCTGTTTTTT
CDR3aa: CASSLGQGATGELFF

d_gene: .
j_gene: TRBJ2-1
abundance: .
v_gene: TRBV9
CDR3nt: TGTGCCAGCAGCGTAGGGTCTAGTGAGCACAATGAGCAGTTCTTC
CDR3aa: CASSVGSSEHNEQFF

d_gene: .
j_gene: TRBJ2-2
abundance: .
v_gene: TRBV18
CDR3nt: TGTGCCAGCTCGGCCCTTGACAGCGCGATTTTT
CDR3aa: CASSALDSAIF

d_gene: TRBD1
j_gene: TRBJ2-5
abundance: .
v_gene: TRBV19
CDR3nt: TGTGCCAGTAGCGTTGGGGACAGGGCGGGAGAGACCCAGTACTTC
CDR3aa: CASSVGDRAGETQYF

d_gene: TRBD1
j_gene: TRBJ2-7
abundance: .
v_gene: TRBV5-1
CDR3nt: TGCGCCAGCAGCTTGGCCCCGGGACAGGGCGAGTACGAGCAGTACTTC
CDR3aa: CASSLAPGQGEYEQYF

d_gene: .
j_gene: TRBJ1-1
abundance: .
v_gene: TRBV28
CDR3nt: TGTGCCAGCTTCCTTACGGGGGGCGCTGAAGCTTTCTTT
CDR3aa: CASFLTGGAEAFF

d_gene: .
j_gene: TRBJ1-2
abundance: .
v_gene: TRBV11-2
CDR3nt: TGTGCCAGCAGCTACGGCAGGGTCTATGGCTACACCTTC
CDR3aa: CASSYGRVYGYTF

d_gene: TRBD1
j_gene: TRBJ1-2
abundance: .
v_gene: TRBV19
CDR3nt: TGTGCCAGTAGGGTGGACAGGAACTATGGCTACACCTTC
CDR3aa: CASRVDRNYGYTF

d_gene: TRBD2
j_gene: TRBJ2-1
abundance: .
v_gene: TRBV19
CDR3nt: TGTGCCAGTAGTATACCGGGACTATCAACCTACAATGAGCAGTTCTTC
CDR3aa: CASSIPGLSTYNEQFF

d_gene: .
j_gene: TRBJ2-1
abundance: .
v_gene: TRBV27
CDR3nt: TGTGCCAGCAGTTCTGTCGGGGGGCTTAGCAATGAGCAGTTCTTC
CDR3aa: CASSSVGGLSNEQFF

d_gene: .
j_gene: TRBJ1-1
abundance: .
v_gene: TRBV7-3
CDR3nt: TGTGCCAGCAGCTCGACTAGTGGGACTGAAGCTTTCTTT
CDR3aa: CASSSTSGTEAFF

d_gene: TRBD2
j_gene: TRBJ2-2
abundance: .
v_gene: TRBV18
CDR3nt: TGTGCCAGCTCACCACCGGGACTAGCGGGAGGTAACACCGGGGAGCTGTTTTTT
CDR3aa: CASSPPGLAGGNTGELFF

d_gene: TRBD1
j_gene: TRBJ2-7
abundance: .
v_gene: TRBV27
CDR3nt: TGTGCCAGCAGTTTGATCCGACAGGGGCTAAGCTACGAGCAGTACTTC
CDR3aa: CASSLIRQGLSYEQYF

d_gene: .
j_gene: TRBJ1-2
abundance: .
v_gene: TRBV7-9
CDR3nt: TGTGCCAGCAGCGCCGACATCACCTATGGCTACACCTTC
CDR3aa: CASSADITYGYTF

d_gene: TRBD2
j_gene: TRBJ2-7
abundance: .
v_gene: TRBV7-2
CDR3nt: TGTGCCAGCAGCGTGCGGGGGGCCTACGAGCAGTACTTC
CDR3aa: CASSVRGAYEQYF

d_gene: TRBD1
j_gene: TRBJ2-7
abundance: .
v_gene: TRBV27
CDR3nt: TGTGCCAGCAGTTCCAGGGACAGGGGGTACGAGCAGTACTTC
CDR3aa: CASSSRDRGYEQYF

d_gene: .
j_gene: TRBJ2-7
abundance: .
v_gene: TRBV28
CDR3nt: TGTGCCAGCGGGGGGAATGAGCAGTACTTC
CDR3aa: CASGGNEQYF

d_gene: TRBD2
j_gene: TRBJ2-7
abundance: .
v_gene: TRBV6-6
CDR3nt: TGTGCCAGCAGTTGGGCGGGAGAAACCTACGAGCAGTACTTC
CDR3aa: CASSWAGETYEQYF

d_gene: .
j_gene: TRBJ2-7
abundance: .
v_gene: TRBV28
CDR3nt: TGTGCCAGCGGCCCCCCCTACGAGCAGTACTTC
CDR3aa: CASGPPYEQYF

d_gene: .
j_gene: TRBJ1-4
abundance: .
v_gene: TRBV2
CDR3nt: TGTGCCAGCAGTGAAGTAGTTGGTGAAAAACTGTTTTTT
CDR3aa: CASSEVVGEKLFF

d_gene: TRBD2
j_gene: TRBJ2-2
abundance: .
v_gene: TRBV11-2
CDR3nt: TGTGCCAGCAGCTCCCGGAGCGGGGGGAACACCGGGGAGCTGTTTTTT
CDR3aa: CASSSRSGGNTGELFF

d_gene: .
j_gene: TRBJ2-7
abundance: .
v_gene: TRBV5-1
CDR3nt: TGCGCCAGCAGCTTAGAGATTAGCTCCTACGAGCAGTACTTC
CDR3aa: CASSLEISSYEQYF

d_gene: TRBD2
j_gene: TRBJ2-1
abundance: .
v_gene: TRBV19
CDR3nt: TGTGCCAGTAGTATAGATAGCGGGGCCTACAATGAGCAGTTCTTC
CDR3aa: CASSIDSGAYNEQFF

d_gene: TRBD1
j_gene: TRBJ2-2
abundance: .
v_gene: TRBV2
CDR3nt: TGTGCCAGCGGTCGGACAGGGCTTTCCGGGGAGCTGTTTTTT
CDR3aa: CASGRTGLSGELFF

d_gene: TRBD1
j_gene: TRBJ1-1
abundance: .
v_gene: TRBV5-1
CDR3nt: TGCGCCAGCAGCGAACAGGGGGCGCGTACTGAAGCTTTCTTT
CDR3aa: CASSEQGARTEAFF

d_gene: TRBD1
j_gene: TRBJ1-6
abundance: .
v_gene: TRBV10-3
CDR3nt: TGTGCCATCAGCGACAGGGTCGGTGATTCACCCCTCCACTTT
CDR3aa: CAISDRVGDSPLHF

d_gene: .
j_gene: TRBJ1-4
abundance: .
v_gene: TRBV7-8
CDR3nt: TGTGCCAGCAGCTTAGGGGGAGGGGTCGGTGAAAAACTGTTTTTT
CDR3aa: CASSLGGGVGEKLFF

d_gene: TRBD2
j_gene: TRBJ2-1
abundance: once
v_gene: TRBV2
CDR3nt: TGTGCCAGCAGGGCACTAGCGGGAGAGCAGTTCTTC
CDR3aa: CASRALAGEQFF

d_gene: TRBD2
j_gene: TRBJ2-1
abundance: .
v_gene: TRBV7-2
CDR3nt: TGTGCCAGCAGCTCCGTTCTAGCGGGGGGGTACAATGAGCAGTTCTTC
CDR3aa: CASSSVLAGGYNEQFF

d_gene: .
j_gene: TRBJ1-3
abundance: .
v_gene: TRBV28
CDR3nt: TGTGCCAGCCTCCATGGGGGGACCGCGGGGGCAAACACCATATATTTT
CDR3aa: CASLHGGTAGANTIYF

d_gene: TRBD1
j_gene: TRBJ1-1
abundance: .
v_gene: TRBV4-1
CDR3nt: TGCGCCAGCAGCCGAGGGGACAGGGGGCCGGTAGGCACCGGCACTGAAGCTTTCTTT
CDR3aa: CASSRGDRGPVGTGTEAFF

d_gene: .
j_gene: TRBJ2-7
abundance: .
v_gene: TRBV2
CDR3nt: TGTGCCAGCTGTGGGCAGTCCTACGAGCAGTACTTC
CDR3aa: CASCGQSYEQYF